These 17 T cell receptor beta chains originate from one sample sequenced in a study of identical twins. TCRdb passed the 5' RACE reads through MiXCR, listing each CDR3 protein once. Of 1.5 million to 2 million distinct CDR3 sequences in the sample, less than 35% were seen once. What was sequenced was cord blood. The receptors were gathered from a newborn girl in good health.

The chain employs TRBV7-2 and TRBJ2-7; either TRBD1 or TRBD2 may fit D (6 bases each). This CDR3 spans 14 amino acids. V shed 7 bases and J shed 2 bases, with 15 bases lying between them. CDR1 and CDR2 (germline): SGHTA, FQGNSA. Written as DNA, the CDR3 is TGTGCCAGCACCCCCGGGGGCGGAGCCTACGAGCAGTACTTC. Residues: CASTPGGGAYEQYF.

The table lists this clonotype with a few counts. This chain joins TRBV11-2 and TRBJ2-1; 10 bases match TRBD2. Germline trimming cut 4 bases from V and 0 bases from J; bases unmatched to any gene: 18. CDR1 SGHAT and CDR2 FQNNGV come from the germline V gene. This CDR3 spans 21 amino acids. CDR3 nucleotides: TGTGCCAGCAGCTCTTACCCAAATAGCGGGGGGTCCAAGAGCTCCTACAATGAGCAGTTCTTC. This encodes CASSSYPNSGGSKSSYNEQFF.

This clonotype appeared a few times. This rearrangement joins TRBV20-1 to TRBJ2-7; D possibly corresponds to TRBD1 (5 bases). Germline CDR1 is DFQATT and CDR2 is SNEGSKA (reference sequence). The ends were cut back, 1 base at V and 3 bases at J, with 13 bases in the middle. This CDR3 is built from 14 residues. The CDR3 sequence is CSARASTELYEQYF. In DNA form, the CDR3 reads TGCAGTGCTAGAGCCTCGACAGAACTCTACGAGCAGTACTTC.

The chain has TRBV6-6 and TRBJ2-7; 7 nucleotides agree with TRBD1. Germline V lookup: CDR1 MNHNY, CDR2 SVGAGI (reference sequence). This CDR3 is built from 14 residues. J was trimmed by 6 bases and V by 7 bases; bases with no gene match: 12. CDR3: CASNLDRSSAEQYF. For the CDR3, the DNA is TGTGCCAGCAACTTGGACAGGTCCTCCGCCGAGCAGTACTTC.

DNA of the CDR3: TGTGCCAGCAGCGTAGAGCCGCTGCCTAACTCCTACAATGAGCAGTTCTTC. Translating it yields CASSVEPLPNSYNEQFF. The J gene is TRBJ2-1, the V gene TRBV9; no definite D call. Trimming cost V 0 bases and J 0 bases, with 13 bases left between them. The germline V gene encodes CDR1 SGDLS and CDR2 YYNGEE. The CDR3 contains 17 residues.

This clonotype was observed a handful of times. The chain couples TRBV7-9 to TRBJ2-5; D may be TRBD2 (5 bases). The CDR3 extends over 14 amino acids. V lost 5 bases to trimming and J lost 3 bases, with 13 bases between them. The V gene's germline CDR1 is SEHNR and CDR2 FQNEAQ (reference sequence). The CDR3 protein is CASSLQRGKETQYF. The CDR3 coding sequence is TGTGCCAGCAGCCTACAGAGAGGGAAAGAGACCCAGTACTTC. Using reference TRBV7-9 and TRBJ2-5 for the parts outside the CDR3, the full variable domain is DTGVSQNPRHKITKRGQNVTFRCDPISEHNRLYWYRQTLGQGPEFLTYFQNEAQLEKSRLLSDRFSAERPKGSFSTLEIQRTEQGDSAMYLCASSLQRGKETQYFGPGTRLLVL.

This clonotype came up once. The V call is TRBV24-1, the J call TRBJ2-7, with TRBD2 matching over 14 bases. The V segment lost 4 bases and the J segment 7 bases; nucleotides outside the gene matches: 8. Germline V lookup: CDR1 KGHDR, CDR2 SFDVKD. CDR3 length: 16 amino acids. The CDR3 loop is CATSDPGTSGSTEQYF. CDR3 DNA sequence: TGTGCCACCAGTGACCCCGGGACTAGCGGGAGTACTGAGCAGTACTTC.

The chain employs TRBV11-2 and TRBJ2-2, with D unclear. The CDR3 sequence is 14 residues long. The ends were cut back, 1 base at V and 3 bases at J, with 6 bases in the middle. Germline V gene data show CDR1 as SGHAT and CDR2 as FQNNGV. This CDR3 reads CASSLVADTGELFF. For the CDR3, the DNA is TGTGCCAGCAGCTTAGTGGCAGACACCGGGGAGCTGTTTTTT. Together with reference TRBV11-2 and TRBJ2-2, the CDR3 gives the full variable domain: EAGVAQSPRYKIIEKRQSVAFWCNPISGHATLYWYQQILGQGPKLLIQFQNNGVVDDSQLPKDRFSAERLKGVDSTLKIQPAKLEDSAVYLCASSLVADTGELFFGEGSRLTVL.

This clonotype was observed a handful of times. This rearrangement joins TRBV28 to TRBJ2-5; 10 nucleotides match TRBD2. This CDR3 has 16 residues. Trimming at V came to 3 bases and at J to 5 bases, leaving 9 bases not matched to a gene. Germline lookup yields CDR1 MDHEN and CDR2 SYDVKM. The CDR3 reads CASSFMGLALRETQYF. The CDR3 DNA follows: TGTGCCAGCAGTTTCATGGGACTAGCGCTAAGGGAGACCCAGTACTTC.

This clonotype was seen more than once but under ten times. V usage is TRBV12-3 or TRBV12-4 and J usage is TRBJ1-4; the D is unclear. CDR3 size: 13 residues. V was cut by 6 bases and J by 10 bases, with 15 bases left in between. CDR3 in amino acids: CASSSGRVGKLFF. In nucleotides, the CDR3 is TGTGCCAGCAGCTCGGGAAGAGTAGGAAAACTGTTTTTT.

This clonotype was seen a handful of times. The gene calls are TRBV4-1 and TRBJ2-1; 9 bases map to TRBD2. With V trimmed by 1 base and J by 4 bases, 5 bases remained unmatched. The V gene's germline CDR1 is MGHRA and CDR2 YSYEKL. CDR3 length: 16 residues. CDR3 nucleotide sequence: TGCGCCAGCAGCCAAGTAGGGCGGGGGGGGTACAATGAGCAGTTCTTC. Protein: CASSQVGRGGYNEQFF.

This clonotype has only a few counts. The chain uses TRBV28 and TRBJ2-7; D remains ambiguous. V was pared by 7 bases and J by 2 bases, with 15 bases between. Germline CDR1 reads MDHEN; CDR2 reads SYDVKM. The CDR3 loop spans 14 amino acids. CDR3: CASTDPVIPYEQYF. The CDR3 DNA sequence: TGTGCCAGCACCGACCCGGTAATTCCCTACGAGCAGTACTTC.

The chain is built from TRBV5-1 and TRBJ1-4; no definite D call. Germline values: CDR1 SGHRS, CDR2 YFSETQ. V gave up 4 bases and J gave up 3 bases, with 19 bases separating them. The CDR3 runs to 17 residues. CDR3 protein: CASSRYAAGTANEKLFF. The CDR3 DNA follows: TGCGCCAGCAGCCGTTATGCTGCCGGAACAGCTAATGAAAAACTGTTTTTT.

This clonotype was found many times. The rearrangement uses TRBV3-1 and TRBJ2-1, with D possibly matching TRBD2 (5 bases). Trimming removed 0 bases at V and 0 bases at J, with 9 bases between. The CDR3 totals 16 residues. CDR1 is LGHDT, CDR2 YNNKEL, per germline (reference sequence). DNA for the CDR3: TGTGCCAGCAGCCAAGAGGCTAGCCGCTCCTACAATGAGCAGTTCTTC. Translation gives CASSQEASRSYNEQFF.

CDR3: CASSFGLVGTQYF. CDR3 in DNA: TGTGCCAGCAGTTTTGGACTAGTTGGTACGCAGTATTTT. The rearrangement uses TRBV3-1 and TRBJ2-3; 7 positions agree with TRBD2. The CDR3 loop spans 13 amino acids. Trimming at V came to 6 bases and at J to 8 bases, leaving 8 bases not matched to a gene. Germline CDR1 is LGHDT and CDR2 is YNNKEL (reference sequence).

This clonotype was seen a single time. The V call is TRBV12-3 or TRBV12-4, the J call TRBJ2-5, with D possibly being TRBD2 (6 bases). The germline V and J ends were trimmed by 3 bases and 11 bases, with 31 bases remaining between them. The CDR3 is 18 residues long. CDR3 nucleotide sequence: TGTGCCAGCAGTTTTTTCAGACAAGGGCTAGCGTATTACAATGAGCAGTACTTC. Translating gives CASSFFRQGLAYYNEQYF.

This rearrangement joins TRBV3-1 to TRBJ2-3; D remains ambiguous. The V gene's germline CDR1 is LGHDT and CDR2 YNNKEL (reference sequence). V was pared by 0 bases and J by 6 bases, with 19 bases between. This CDR3 has 17 amino acids. CDR3 nucleotide sequence: TGTGCCAGCAGCCAAGATAAGAGCTTTTATCCCCTGGATACGCAGTATTTT. Translated: CASSQDKSFYPLDTQYF.